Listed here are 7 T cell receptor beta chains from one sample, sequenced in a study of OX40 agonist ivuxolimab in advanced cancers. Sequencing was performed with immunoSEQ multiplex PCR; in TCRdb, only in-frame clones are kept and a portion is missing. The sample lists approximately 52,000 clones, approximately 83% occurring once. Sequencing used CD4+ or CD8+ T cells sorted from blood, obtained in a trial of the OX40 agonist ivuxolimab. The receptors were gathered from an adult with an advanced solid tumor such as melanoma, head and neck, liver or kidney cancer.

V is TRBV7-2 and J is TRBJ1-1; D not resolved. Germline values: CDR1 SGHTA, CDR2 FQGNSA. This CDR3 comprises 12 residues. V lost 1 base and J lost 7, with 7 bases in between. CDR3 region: CASSLGVFEAFF. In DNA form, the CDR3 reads TGTGCCAGCAGCTTAGGGGTATTTGAAGCTTTCTTT.

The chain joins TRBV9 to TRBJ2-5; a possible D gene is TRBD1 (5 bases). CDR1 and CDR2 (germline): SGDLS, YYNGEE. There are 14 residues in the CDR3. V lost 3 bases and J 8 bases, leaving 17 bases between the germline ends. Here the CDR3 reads CASSGAHRSDTQYF. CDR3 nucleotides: TGTGCCAGCAGCGGCGCGCACAGGTCAGACACCCAGTACTTC.

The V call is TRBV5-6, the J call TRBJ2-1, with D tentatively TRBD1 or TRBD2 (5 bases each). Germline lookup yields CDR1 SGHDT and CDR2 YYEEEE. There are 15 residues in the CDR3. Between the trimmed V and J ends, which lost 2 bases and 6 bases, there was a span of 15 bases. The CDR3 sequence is CASSFWGSQSNEQFF. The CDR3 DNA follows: TGTGCCAGCAGCTTCTGGGGGTCCCAGAGCAATGAGCAGTTCTTC.

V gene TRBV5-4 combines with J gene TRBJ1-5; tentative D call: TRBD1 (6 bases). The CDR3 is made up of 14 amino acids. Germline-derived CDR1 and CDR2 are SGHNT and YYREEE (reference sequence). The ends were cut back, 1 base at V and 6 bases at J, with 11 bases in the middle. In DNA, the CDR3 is TGTGCCAGCAGCTTGTGGGGGGCGCGTCAGCCCCAGCATTTT. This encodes CASSLWGARQPQHF.

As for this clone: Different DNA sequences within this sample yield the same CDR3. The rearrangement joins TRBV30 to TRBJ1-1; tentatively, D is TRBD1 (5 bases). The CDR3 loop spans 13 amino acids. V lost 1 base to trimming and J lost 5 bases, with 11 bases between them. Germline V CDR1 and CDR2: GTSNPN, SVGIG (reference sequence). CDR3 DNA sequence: TGTGCCTGGAGTGGCCTGGGGGGGACTGAAGCTTTCTTT. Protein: CAWSGLGGTEAFF.

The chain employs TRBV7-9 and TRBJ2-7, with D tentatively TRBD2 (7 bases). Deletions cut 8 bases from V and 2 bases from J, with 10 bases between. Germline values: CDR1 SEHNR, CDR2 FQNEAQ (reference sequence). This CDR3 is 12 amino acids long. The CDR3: CASRGAAYEQYF. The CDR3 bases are TGTGCCAGCCGGGGGGCCGCCTACGAGCAGTACTTC.

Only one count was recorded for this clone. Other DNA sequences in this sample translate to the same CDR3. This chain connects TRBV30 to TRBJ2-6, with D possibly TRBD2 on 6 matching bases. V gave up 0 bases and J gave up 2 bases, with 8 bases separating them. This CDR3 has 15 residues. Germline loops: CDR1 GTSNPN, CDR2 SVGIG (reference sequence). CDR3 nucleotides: TGTGCCTGGAGTGTAGGAGGGACTGGGGCCAACGTCCTGACTTTC. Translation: CAWSVGGTGANVLTF.